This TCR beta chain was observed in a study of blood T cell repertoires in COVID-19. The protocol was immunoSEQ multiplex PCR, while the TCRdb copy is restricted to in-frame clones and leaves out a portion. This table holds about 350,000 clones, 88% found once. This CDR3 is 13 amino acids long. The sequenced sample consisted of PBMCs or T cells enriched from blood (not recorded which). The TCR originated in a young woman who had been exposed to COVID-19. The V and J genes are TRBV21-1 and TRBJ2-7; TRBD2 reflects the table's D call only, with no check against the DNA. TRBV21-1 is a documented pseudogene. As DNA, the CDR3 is TGTGCCAGCCTTAGCGGGAGCTCCTACGAGCAGTACTTC. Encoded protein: CASLSGSSYEQYF.